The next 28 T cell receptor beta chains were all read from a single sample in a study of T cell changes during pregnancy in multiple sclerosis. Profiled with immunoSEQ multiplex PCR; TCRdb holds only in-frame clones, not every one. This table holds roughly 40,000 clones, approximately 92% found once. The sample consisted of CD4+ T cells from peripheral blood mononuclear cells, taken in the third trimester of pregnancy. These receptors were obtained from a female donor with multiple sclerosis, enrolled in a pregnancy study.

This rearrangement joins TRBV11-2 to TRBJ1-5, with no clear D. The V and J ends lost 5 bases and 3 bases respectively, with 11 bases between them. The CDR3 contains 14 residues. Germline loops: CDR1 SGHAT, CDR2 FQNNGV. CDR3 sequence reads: CASSPAGNNQPQHF. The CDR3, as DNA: TGTGCCAGCAGCCCGGCAGGAAACAATCAGCCCCAGCATTTT.

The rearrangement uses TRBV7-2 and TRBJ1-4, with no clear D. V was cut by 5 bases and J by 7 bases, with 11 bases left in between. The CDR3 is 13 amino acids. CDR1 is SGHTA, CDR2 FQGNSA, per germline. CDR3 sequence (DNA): TGTGCCAGCAGCCCCAACCGCGGTGAAAAACTGTTTTTT. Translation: CASSPNRGEKLFF. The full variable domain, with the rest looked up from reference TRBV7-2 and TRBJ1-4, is GAGVSQSPSNKVTEKGKDVELRCDPISGHTALYWYRQSLGQGLEFLIYFQGNSAPDKSGLPSDRFSAERTGGSVSTLTIQRTQQEDSAVYLCASSPNRGEKLFFGSGTQLSVL.

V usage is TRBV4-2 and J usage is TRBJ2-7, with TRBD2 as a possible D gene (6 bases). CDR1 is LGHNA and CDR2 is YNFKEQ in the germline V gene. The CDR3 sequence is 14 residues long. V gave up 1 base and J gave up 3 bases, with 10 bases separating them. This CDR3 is CASSQAPGSYEQYF. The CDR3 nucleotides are TGTGCCAGCAGCCAAGCCCCCGGGAGCTACGAGCAGTACTTC.

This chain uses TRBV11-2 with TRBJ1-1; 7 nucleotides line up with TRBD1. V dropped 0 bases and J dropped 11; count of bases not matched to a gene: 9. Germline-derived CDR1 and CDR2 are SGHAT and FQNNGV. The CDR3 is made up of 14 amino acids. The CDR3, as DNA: TGTGCCAGCAGCTTAGAGAGGGGGCGGACGATGGCTTTCTTT. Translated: CASSLERGRTMAFF.

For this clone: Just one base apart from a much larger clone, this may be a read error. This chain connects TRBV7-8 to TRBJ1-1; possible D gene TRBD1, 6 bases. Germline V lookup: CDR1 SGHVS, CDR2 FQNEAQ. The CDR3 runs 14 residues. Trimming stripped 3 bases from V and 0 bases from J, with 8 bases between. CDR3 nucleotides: TGTGCCAGCAGCTTTGGACAGCTGAACACTGAAGCTTTCTTT. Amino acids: CASSFGQLNTEAFF.

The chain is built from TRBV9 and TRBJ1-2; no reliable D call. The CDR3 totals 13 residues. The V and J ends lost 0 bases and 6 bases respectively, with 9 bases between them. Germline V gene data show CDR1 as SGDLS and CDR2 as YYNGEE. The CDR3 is CASSVGPRNGYTF. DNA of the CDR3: TGTGCCAGCAGCGTAGGCCCCAGAAATGGCTACACCTTC.

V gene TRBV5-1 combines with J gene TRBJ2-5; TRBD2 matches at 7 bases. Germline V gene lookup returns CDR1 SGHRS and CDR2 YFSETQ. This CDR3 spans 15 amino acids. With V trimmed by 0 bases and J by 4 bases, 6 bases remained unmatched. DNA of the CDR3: TGCGCCAGCAGCTTGGGGCTAGCGGCGTCAGAGACCCAGTACTTC. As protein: CASSLGLAASETQYF.

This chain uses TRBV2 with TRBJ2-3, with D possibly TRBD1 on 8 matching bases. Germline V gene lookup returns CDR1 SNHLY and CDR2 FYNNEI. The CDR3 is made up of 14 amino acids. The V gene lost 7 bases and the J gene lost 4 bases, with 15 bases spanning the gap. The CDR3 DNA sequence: TGTGCCAGCATGTACAGGGGGGGCCCAGATACGCAGTATTTT. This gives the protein CASMYRGGPDTQYF.

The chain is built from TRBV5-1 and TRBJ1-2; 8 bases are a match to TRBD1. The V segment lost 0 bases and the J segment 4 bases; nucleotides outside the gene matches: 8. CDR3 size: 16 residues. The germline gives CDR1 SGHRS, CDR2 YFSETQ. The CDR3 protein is CASSLGQGKGSYGYTF. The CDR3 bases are TGCGCCAGCAGCTTGGGACAGGGGAAAGGGAGCTATGGCTACACCTTC.

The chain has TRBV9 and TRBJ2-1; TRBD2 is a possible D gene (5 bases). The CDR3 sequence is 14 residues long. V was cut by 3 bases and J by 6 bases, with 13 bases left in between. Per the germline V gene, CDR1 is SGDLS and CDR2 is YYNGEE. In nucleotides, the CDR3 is TGTGCCAGCAGCGCGCGGACTCCTTCCAATGAGCAGTTCTTC. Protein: CASSARTPSNEQFF. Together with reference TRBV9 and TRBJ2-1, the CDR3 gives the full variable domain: DSGVTQTPKHLITATGQRVTLRCSPRSGDLSVYWYQQSLDQGLQFLIQYYNGEERAKGNILERFSAQQFPDLHSELNLSSLELGDSALYFCASSARTPSNEQFFGPGTRLTVL.

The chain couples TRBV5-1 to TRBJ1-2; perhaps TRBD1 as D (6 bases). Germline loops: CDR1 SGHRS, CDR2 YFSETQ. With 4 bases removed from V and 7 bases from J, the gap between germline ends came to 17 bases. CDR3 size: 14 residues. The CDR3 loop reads CASSPTGPLSGYTF. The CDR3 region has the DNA TGCGCCAGCAGCCCGACAGGCCCCCTGAGTGGCTACACCTTC.

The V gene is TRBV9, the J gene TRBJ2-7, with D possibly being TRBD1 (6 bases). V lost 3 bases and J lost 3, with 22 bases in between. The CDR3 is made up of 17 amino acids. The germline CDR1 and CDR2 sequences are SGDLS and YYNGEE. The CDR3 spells CASSGDASLTGYYEQYF. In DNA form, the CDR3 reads TGTGCCAGCAGCGGAGATGCCTCTTTGACAGGATACTACGAGCAGTACTTC.

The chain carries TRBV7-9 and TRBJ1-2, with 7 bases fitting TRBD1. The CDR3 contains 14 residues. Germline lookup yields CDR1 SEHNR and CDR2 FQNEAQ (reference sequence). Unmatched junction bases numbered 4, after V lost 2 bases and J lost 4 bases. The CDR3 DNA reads TGTGCCAGCAGCTTAACGGGGGACAGCTATGGCTACACCTTC. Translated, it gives CASSLTGDSYGYTF.

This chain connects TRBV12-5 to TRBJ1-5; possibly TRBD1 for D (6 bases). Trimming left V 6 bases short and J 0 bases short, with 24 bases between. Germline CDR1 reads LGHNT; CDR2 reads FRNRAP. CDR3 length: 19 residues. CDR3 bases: TGTGCTAGTGGCCGATGGGGCAGGGGCCTTACCATTAGCAATCAGCCCCAGCATTTT. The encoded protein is CASGRWGRGLTISNQPQHF.

The CDR3 DNA reads TGTGCCAGCAGTGTAAGGACAGTCTTCCCTGGAAACACCATATATTTT. Its translation: CASSVRTVFPGNTIYF. V usage is TRBV6-1 and J usage is TRBJ1-3; the D gene is possibly TRBD1 (6 bases). Trimming left V 4 bases short and J 2 bases short, with 15 bases between. The CDR3 loop spans 16 amino acids. Per the germline V gene, CDR1 is MNHNS and CDR2 is SASEGT.

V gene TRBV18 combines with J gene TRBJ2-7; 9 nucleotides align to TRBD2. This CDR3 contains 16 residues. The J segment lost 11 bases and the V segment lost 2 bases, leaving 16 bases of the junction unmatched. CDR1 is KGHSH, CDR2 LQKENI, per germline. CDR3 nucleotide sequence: TGTGCCAGCTCACCATATAGGACCGGCGGGAGGGTCGTGAAGTACTTC. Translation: CASSPYRTGGRVVKYF.

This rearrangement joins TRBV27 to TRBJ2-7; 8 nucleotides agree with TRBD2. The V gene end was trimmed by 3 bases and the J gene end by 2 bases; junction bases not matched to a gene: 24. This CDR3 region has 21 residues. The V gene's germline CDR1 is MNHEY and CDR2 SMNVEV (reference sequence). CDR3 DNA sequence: TGTGCCAGCAGTTTTAGGAGAGTTGGAGGACTAGCCGATCAGAAGCCCTACGAGCAGTACTTC. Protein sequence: CASSFRRVGGLADQKPYEQYF.

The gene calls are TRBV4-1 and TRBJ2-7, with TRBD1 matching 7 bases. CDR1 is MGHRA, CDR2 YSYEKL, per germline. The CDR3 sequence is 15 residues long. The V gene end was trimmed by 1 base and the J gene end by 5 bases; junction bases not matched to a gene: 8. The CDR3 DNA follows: TGCGCCAGCAGCCAAGCCGCGACAGGGTCCGACGAGCAGTACTTC. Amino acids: CASSQAATGSDEQYF.

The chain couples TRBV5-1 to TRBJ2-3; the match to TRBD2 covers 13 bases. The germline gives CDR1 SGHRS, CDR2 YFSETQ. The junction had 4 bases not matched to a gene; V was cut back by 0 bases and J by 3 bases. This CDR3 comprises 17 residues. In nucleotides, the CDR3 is TGCGCCAGCAGCTTGGGAACACTAGCGGGAGGGACAGATACGCAGTATTTT. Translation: CASSLGTLAGGTDTQYF. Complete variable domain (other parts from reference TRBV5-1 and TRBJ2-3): KAGVTQTPRYLIKTRGQQVTLSCSPISGHRSVSWYQQTPGQGLQFLFEYFSETQRNKGNFPGRFSGRQFSNSRSEMNVSTLELGDSALYLCASSLGTLAGGTDTQYFGPGTRLTVL.

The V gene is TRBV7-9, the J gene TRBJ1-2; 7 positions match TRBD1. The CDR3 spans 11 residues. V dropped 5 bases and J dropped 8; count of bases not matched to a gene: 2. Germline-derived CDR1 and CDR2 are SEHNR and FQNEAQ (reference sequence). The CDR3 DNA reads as TGTGCCAGCAGCCACAGGGGCGGCTACACCTTC. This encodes CASSHRGGYTF.

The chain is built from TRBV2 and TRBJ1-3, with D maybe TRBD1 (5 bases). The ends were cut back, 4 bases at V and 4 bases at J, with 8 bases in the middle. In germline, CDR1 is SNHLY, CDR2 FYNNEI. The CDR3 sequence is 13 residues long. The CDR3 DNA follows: TGTGCCAGCAGTGGGACATCAGGAAACACCATATATTTT. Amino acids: CASSGTSGNTIYF. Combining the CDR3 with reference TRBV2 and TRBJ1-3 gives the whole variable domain EPEVTQTPSHQVTQMGQEVILRCVPISNHLYFYWYRQILGQKVEFLVSFYNNEISEKSEIFDDQFSVERPDGSNFTLKIRSTKLEDSAMYFCASSGTSGNTIYFGEGSWLTVV.

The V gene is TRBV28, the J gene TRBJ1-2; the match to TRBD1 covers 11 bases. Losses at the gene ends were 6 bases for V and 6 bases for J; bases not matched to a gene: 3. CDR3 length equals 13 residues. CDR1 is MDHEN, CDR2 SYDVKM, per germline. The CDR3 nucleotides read TGTGCCAGCAGCAGGACAGGGGGCGATGGCTACACCTTC. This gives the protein CASSRTGGDGYTF.

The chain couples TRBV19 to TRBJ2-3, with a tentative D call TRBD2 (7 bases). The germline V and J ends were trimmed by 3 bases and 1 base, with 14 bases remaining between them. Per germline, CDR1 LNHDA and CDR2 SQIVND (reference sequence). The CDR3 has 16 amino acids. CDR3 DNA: TGTGCCAGTAGTATCGGGGGGCATTCGGGCACAGATACGCAGTATTTT. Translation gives CASSIGGHSGTDTQYF.

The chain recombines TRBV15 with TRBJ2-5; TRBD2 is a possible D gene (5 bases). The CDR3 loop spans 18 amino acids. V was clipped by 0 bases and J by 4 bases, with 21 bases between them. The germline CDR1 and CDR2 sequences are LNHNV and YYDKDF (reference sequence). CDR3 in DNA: TGTGCCACCAGCAGAGATAGGGTAGCGACCGCTCGGGGAGAGACCCAGTACTTC. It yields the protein CATSRDRVATARGETQYF.

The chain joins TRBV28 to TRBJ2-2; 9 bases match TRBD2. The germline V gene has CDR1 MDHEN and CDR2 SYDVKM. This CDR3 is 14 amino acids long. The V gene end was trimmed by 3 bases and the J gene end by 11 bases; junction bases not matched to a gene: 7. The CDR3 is CASSLGLAARELFF. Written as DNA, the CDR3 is TGTGCCAGCAGTTTGGGACTAGCCGCTAGAGAGCTGTTTTTT.

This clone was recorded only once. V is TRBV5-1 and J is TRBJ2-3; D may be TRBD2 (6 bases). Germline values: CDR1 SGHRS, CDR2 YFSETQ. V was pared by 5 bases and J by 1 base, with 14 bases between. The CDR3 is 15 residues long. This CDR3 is CASRVWASGTDTQYF. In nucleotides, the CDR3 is TGCGCCAGCAGGGTATGGGCTAGCGGCACAGATACGCAGTATTTT. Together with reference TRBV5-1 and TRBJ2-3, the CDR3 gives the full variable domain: KAGVTQTPRYLIKTRGQQVTLSCSPISGHRSVSWYQQTPGQGLQFLFEYFSETQRNKGNFPGRFSGRQFSNSRSEMNVSTLELGDSALYLCASRVWASGTDTQYFGPGTRLTVL.

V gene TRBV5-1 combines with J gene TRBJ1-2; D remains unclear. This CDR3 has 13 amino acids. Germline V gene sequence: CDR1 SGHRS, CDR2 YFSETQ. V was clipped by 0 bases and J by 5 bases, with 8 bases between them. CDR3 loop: CASSLVASYGYTF. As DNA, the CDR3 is TGCGCCAGCAGCTTGGTCGCCAGTTATGGCTACACCTTC.

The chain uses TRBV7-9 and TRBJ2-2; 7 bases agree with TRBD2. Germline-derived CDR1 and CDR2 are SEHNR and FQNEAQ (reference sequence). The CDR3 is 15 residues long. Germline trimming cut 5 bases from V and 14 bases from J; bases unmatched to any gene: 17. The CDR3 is CASSPRRERGSSLFF. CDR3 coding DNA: TGTGCCAGCAGCCCCCGGAGGGAGCGCGGGAGTAGTCTGTTTTTT.